This TCR beta chain emerged from a study of T-cell memory formation after mild COVID-19. In this sample, this clonotype turned up a few times. TCRdb reprocessed the 5' RACE reads with MiXCR, giving one entry per CDR3 protein. The sample includes around 530,000 distinct CDR3 sequences, about 20% seen only once; the top ten take around 7.7%. J was trimmed by 2 bases and V by 0 bases; bases with no gene match: 5. There are 16 residues in the CDR3. Germline CDR1 reads SGHTA; CDR2 reads FQGNSA. The clonotype originates from an adult woman who had mild COVID-19 (a few samples of this study predate the infection). Cell type and time point are not known. The chain carries TRBV7-2 and TRBJ2-7, with TRBD2 matching 9 bases. Sequencing used PBMCs or a T cell subset sorted from them (not recorded which). In DNA, the CDR3 is TGTGCCAGCAGCTTAGCGTCCCTAGCGGGGACCTACGAGCAGTACTTC. Translating it yields CASSLASLAGTYEQYF.